Following are 21 T cell receptor beta chains from one sample sequenced in a study of glioma-infiltrating T cells (dated by TCRdb to about 2016). The reads were generated on an Illumina MiSeq. The iRepertoire nested amplicon-rescue multiplex PCR (arm-PCR) platform was used to amplify TCR alpha and beta CDR3 regions from RNA. TCRdb itself trimmed the public reads at Q25 with fastp, ran MiXCR and retained productive beta chains. Rows with a matching CDR3 protein are joined into one entry that keeps the most common DNA and genes. The sample has around 130,000 distinct CDR3 sequences on record, around a quarter of them singletons. Together, the top ten hold under 35% of the sample. The sequencing sample was made of glioma tissue, nonneoplastic brain tissue, or PBMCs (not recorded which). These receptor sequences come from a human donor with low-grade glioma or glioblastoma, undergoing nonglioma brain surgery, or in good health (not recorded which).

V gene TRBV6-2 or TRBV6-3 combines with J gene TRBJ2-1, with 12 bases lining up with TRBD2. The CDR3 is 16 amino acids. Trimming at V came to 3 bases and at J to 7 bases, leaving 7 bases not matched to a gene. Germline CDR1 reads MNHEY; CDR2 reads SVGEGT. CDR3 residues: CASSYISTSGGNEQFF. For the CDR3, the DNA is TGTGCCAGCAGTTATATATCGACTAGCGGGGGAAATGAGCAGTTCTTC.

The chain has TRBV3-1 and TRBJ1-1; perhaps TRBD1 as D (5 bases). The CDR3 covers 13 residues. V was clipped by 2 bases and J by 6 bases, with 10 bases between them. In germline, CDR1 is LGHDT, CDR2 YNNKEL (reference sequence). CDR3 coding DNA: TGTGCCAGCAGCCAAAACGACAGATCTGAAGCTTTCTTT. Translating gives CASSQNDRSEAFF.

Worth noting for this clonotype: Being one base from a much bigger clone, this may be a read error. The chain links TRBV6-1 to TRBJ1-2; 7 positions match TRBD1. The CDR3 has 14 residues. The ends lost 11 bases at V and 5 bases at J; junction bases unmatched: 14. Germline-derived CDR1 and CDR2 are MNHNS and SASEGT. The CDR3 DNA is TGTGCCTGCATTCTAGCCGGGACAGCGTATGGCTACACCTTC. It yields the protein CACILAGTAYGYTF.

V gene TRBV4-1 combines with J gene TRBJ1-2, with TRBD1 identical over 10 bases. Germline CDR1 reads MGHRA; CDR2 reads YSYEKL. The V gene end was trimmed by 4 bases and the J gene end by 4 bases; junction bases not matched to a gene: 15. This CDR3 is 18 amino acids long. The CDR3 protein is CASSLRAGQGPNTYGYTF. CDR3 DNA: TGCGCCAGCAGCCTGAGGGCGGGACAGGGGCCAAATACCTATGGCTACACCTTC.

This clonotype was observed a few times. V is TRBV20-1 and J is TRBJ2-3; tentative D call: TRBD1 (6 bases). CDR1 and CDR2 (germline): DFQATT, SNEGSKA (reference sequence). This CDR3 is built from 14 residues. Trimming took 2 bases from V and 3 from J, leaving 12 bases between them. Here the CDR3 reads CSARNRVGTDTQYF. CDR3 coding DNA: TGCAGTGCTAGAAACAGGGTTGGTACAGATACGCAGTATTTT.

The J gene is TRBJ1-1, the V gene TRBV29-1; the D is unclear. From germline, CDR1 is SQVTM and CDR2 ANQGSEA. Trimming took 2 bases from V and 1 from J, leaving 8 bases between them. The CDR3 has 13 residues. CDR3 sequence reads: CSVEIAANTEAFF. CDR3 DNA sequence: TGCAGCGTTGAAATTGCAGCGAACACTGAAGCTTTCTTT.

Worth noting for this clonotype: Lacking the conserved final phenylalanine or tryptophan, this CDR3 likely reflects a read error. It is unclear where the CDR3 begins or ends on the DNA, so no DNA is shown, and the CDR3 is as TCRdb lists it. The J gene is TRBJ2-7, the V gene TRBV20-1; the tabulated D call, TRBD2, remains unverified against the DNA. Germline V gene sequence: CDR1 DFQATT, CDR2 SNEGSKA (reference sequence). The CDR3 length equals 10 residues, ends included. CDR3 in amino acids: CSASGGDLAL.

This sequence joins TRBV19 and TRBJ2-1; D is uncertain. Germline-derived CDR1 and CDR2 are LNHDA and SQIVND (reference sequence). The CDR3 spans 11 residues. The V end lost 2 bases, the J end lost 8 bases, and 4 bases lay between the germline ends. CDR3 region: CASSIRHEQFF. The CDR3 nucleotides read TGTGCCAGTAGTATAAGACATGAGCAGTTCTTC.

This clonotype was counted once. J is TRBJ2-1 and V is TRBV2, with TRBD2 matching over 7 bases. CDR1 and CDR2 from the germline V gene are SNHLY and FYNNEI. The ends lost 3 bases at V and 3 bases at J; junction bases unmatched: 5. The CDR3 sequence is 15 residues long. The CDR3 is CASSDLRDYYNEQFF. Written as DNA, the CDR3 is TGTGCCAGCAGTGATCTCCGGGACTACTACAATGAGCAGTTCTTC. Using reference TRBV2 and TRBJ2-1 for the parts outside the CDR3, the full variable domain is EPEVTQTPSHQVTQMGQEVILRCVPISNHLYFYWYRQILGQKVEFLVSFYNNEISEKSEIFDDQFSVERPDGSNFTLKIRSTKLEDSAMYFCASSDLRDYYNEQFFGPGTRLTVL.

The chain has TRBV3-1 and TRBJ2-5; D gene unclear. Germline V gives CDR1 LGHDT, CDR2 YNNKEL (reference sequence). This CDR3 is 16 amino acids long. Trimming stripped 4 bases from V and 0 bases from J, with 15 bases between. This CDR3 reads CASSRGIESYQETQYF. As DNA, the CDR3 is TGTGCCAGCAGCCGTGGGATAGAGTCATACCAAGAGACCCAGTACTTC.

To note about this clonotype: The junction shows a germline mismatch at one end, possibly a read error. This chain joins TRBV4-1 and TRBJ2-3, with D perhaps matching TRBD1 or TRBD2 (5 bases each). The CDR3 has 14 residues. Germline assignment: CDR1 MGHRA and CDR2 YSYEKL. CDR3 coding DNA: TGCGCCAGCAGCCAGGGGGTGGGCACAGATAAGCAGTATTTT. Translated: CASSQGVGTDKQYF.

This clonotype was seen many times. The CDR3 coding sequence is TGTGCCACCAGCAGAGTTGCTAGCGATCAGACCCAGTACTTC. This codes for CATSRVASDQTQYF. This sequence joins TRBV15 and TRBJ2-5; possible D gene TRBD2, 6 bases. CDR1 LNHNV and CDR2 YYDKDF come from the germline V gene (reference sequence). Trimming shortened V by 1 base and J by 6 bases, and 12 bases separated the two germline ends. The CDR3 is 14 amino acids. The whole variable domain, remainder taken from reference TRBV15 and TRBJ2-5, is DAMVIQNPRYQVTQFGKPVTLSCSQTLNHNVMYWYQQKSSQAPKLLFHYYDKDFNNEADTPDNFQSRRPNTSFCFLDIRSPGLGDTAMYLCATSRVASDQTQYFGPGTRLLVL.

This rearrangement joins TRBV12-3 or TRBV12-4 to TRBJ1-2; no clear D. CDR3 size: 14 residues. V lost 6 bases and J 5 bases, leaving 16 bases between the germline ends. The CDR3 DNA is TGTGCCAGCAGCCCTGGGCGGTCTGGGTATGGCTACACCTTC. Amino acid sequence: CASSPGRSGYGYTF.

Notes on this clonotype: Lacking the conserved final phenylalanine or tryptophan, this CDR3 likely reflects a read error. The V call is TRBV11-2, the J call TRBJ2-3; D not resolved. Germline V lookup: CDR1 SGHAT, CDR2 FQNNGV. Trimming shortened V by 2 bases and J by 2 bases, and 5 bases separated the two germline ends. This CDR3 spans 13 amino acids. CDR3: CASSLKLTDTQYS. The CDR3 bases are TGTGCCAGCAGCTTAAAGCTCACAGATACGCAGTATTCT.

This clonotype was picked up a small number of times. This chain links TRBV10-3 with TRBJ1-1; the D gene is possibly TRBD1 (5 bases). V lost 0 bases and J 7 bases, leaving 18 bases between the germline ends. The germline V gene has CDR1 ENHRY and CDR2 SYGVKD. CDR3 length equals 16 residues. The CDR3 coding sequence is TGTGCCATCAGTGAGTCGGGGTCCGGGGCCGGTGGTGAAGCTTTCTTT. Amino acids: CAISESGSGAGGEAFF.

This sequence joins TRBV2 and TRBJ2-7; TRBD2 matches 7 bases. Germline values: CDR1 SNHLY, CDR2 FYNNEI. V dropped 8 bases and J dropped 7; count of bases not matched to a gene: 8. The CDR3 loop spans 12 amino acids. CDR3: CASGTGRQEQYV. The DNA for the CDR3 is TGTGCCAGCGGAACCGGGAGGCAGGAGCAGTACGTC.

The sample holds a few counts of this clonotype. The chain employs TRBV11-1 and TRBJ1-1, with 8 bases aligning to TRBD1. This CDR3 has 15 residues. The germline V gene has CDR1 SGHAT and CDR2 FQDESV (reference sequence). Trimming removed 3 bases from V and 4 bases from J; junction bases left unmatched: 7. CDR3 residues: CASSFETGAFTEAFF. For the CDR3, the DNA is TGTGCCAGCAGCTTCGAGACAGGGGCCTTCACTGAAGCTTTCTTT.

This clonotype came up a few times. The gene calls are TRBV20-1 and TRBJ2-7; D possibly corresponds to TRBD2 (5 bases). The length of the CDR3 is 16 residues. CDR1 and CDR2 from the germline V gene are DFQATT and SNEGSKA (reference sequence). Trimming pared 4 bases from V and 2 bases from J, leaving 21 bases between. CDR3 bases: TGCAGTGCTACTCCCCACCACGGCCCGGGGACCTACGAGCAGTACGTC. Amino acid sequence: CSATPHHGPGTYEQYV.

Concerning this clonotype itself: A much larger clone sits a single nucleotide away, making a read error possible. The chain uses TRBV2 and TRBJ2-1; D remains ambiguous. This CDR3 contains 13 residues. CDR1 and CDR2 from the germline V gene are SNHLY and FYNNEI. The chain's CDR3 is CASSESDFNEQLF. Written as DNA, the CDR3 is TGTGCCAGCAGTGAATCCGATTTTAATGAGCAGCTCTTC.

In its sample, this clonotype was seen a few times. The chain combines TRBV20-1 with TRBJ1-2; D is ambiguous. The CDR3 length is 14 residues. Trimming removed 3 bases from V and 8 bases from J, with 19 bases in between. Germline V gene sequence: CDR1 DFQATT, CDR2 SNEGSKA (reference sequence). The CDR3 bases are TGCAGTGCTAGTGGAACGGGGATAGGGAAGGGCTACACCTTC. Its protein is CSASGTGIGKGYTF.

The genes are TRBV4-1 and TRBJ1-6; no firm D call. The CDR3 has 16 amino acids. The germline V gene has CDR1 MGHRA and CDR2 YSYEKL. V was clipped by 3 bases and J by 7 bases, with 16 bases between them. Here the CDR3 DNA reads TGCGCCAGCAGCCACCCCGGACCCACACCAAATTCACCCCTCCACTTT. It specifies CASSHPGPTPNSPLHF.